This TCR beta chain was identified during a study of blood T cells in healthy people across ages. Sample-barcoded 5' priming and a J-beta primer mix drove a second PCR of 7 to 11 cycles. TCRdb ran MiXCR on the 5' RACE reads and lists one entry per CDR3 protein. The profile shows hundreds of thousands of distinct CDR3 sequences, roughly 52% of them singletons. The germline V gene encodes CDR1 MDHEN and CDR2 SYDVKM. V dropped 4 bases and J dropped 4 bases, with 6 bases sitting between them. The CDR3 length is 12 residues. This clonotype was observed a handful of times. The sequenced material came from blood. The gene calls are TRBV28 and TRBJ2-3; D is unresolved. The clonotype originates from a man between 25 and 39 years old in good health. This CDR3 reads CASSSPADTQYF. CDR3 sequence (DNA): TGTGCCAGCAGTTCCCCGGCAGATACGCAGTATTTT.